A single sample gave rise to the 21 T cell receptor beta chains below, sequenced in a study of early T cells in non-severe SARS-CoV-2 infection (dated by TCRdb to about 2021). Libraries came from 5' RACE. Sequenced using a NextSeq 500. TCRdb took the public reads, trimmed them with fastp at Q25, ran MiXCR for clone calling and kept in-frame beta chains. One record per CDR3 amino acid sequence lists the most common genes and DNA. Counted in this sample were 65,000 to 85,000 distinct CDR3 sequences; approximately 13% of them appeared once. About 5.2% of the sample comes from the top ten. The sequenced sample consisted of whole blood. Every receptor here comes from an adult who was a healthcare worker with PCR-confirmed SARS-CoV-2 infection or an uninfected control (not recorded which).

At least ten counts were recorded for this clonotype. The rearrangement links TRBV6-2 or TRBV6-3 to TRBJ1-1; D is undetermined. V was trimmed by 5 bases and J by 0 bases, leaving 13 bases between them. There are 15 residues in the CDR3. Germline CDR1 MNHEY, CDR2 SVGEGT. The CDR3 DNA reads TGTGCCAGCAGTCCCCCCGGGTCACTGAACACTGAAGCTTTCTTT. Protein product: CASSPPGSLNTEAFF.

This clonotype was detected a few times. The rearrangement joins TRBV12-3 or TRBV12-4 to TRBJ1-4; possible D gene TRBD1, 6 bases. The V end was cut by 0 bases, the J end by 4 bases, with 12 bases between. This CDR3 is 16 amino acids long. The chain's CDR3 is CASSLATGTGNEKLFF. DNA for the CDR3: TGTGCCAGCAGTTTAGCTACAGGGACCGGTAATGAAAAACTGTTTTTT.

This clonotype was seen many times. For the CDR3, the DNA is TGTGCCAGCAGCCAAATTTCCGGGGAGCTGTTTTTT. This translates into CASSQISGELFF. This chain joins TRBV14 and TRBJ2-2; D remains ambiguous. The germline gives CDR1 SGHDN, CDR2 FVKESK. Deletions cut 2 bases from V and 6 bases from J, with 4 bases between. The CDR3 is 12 amino acids.

For this clonotype: This may stem from a read error, because a much larger clone lies one nucleotide away. The CDR3 is CASSLCGPAGPYNEQFF. The CDR3 coding sequence is TGTGCCAGCAGCTTATGTGGTCCAGCGGGCCCCTACAATGAGCAGTTCTTC. The chain joins TRBV11-2 to TRBJ2-1; D possibly corresponds to TRBD2 (6 bases). Trimming cost V 2 bases and J 2 bases, with 16 bases left between them. Germline CDR1 is SGHAT and CDR2 is FQNNGV. The CDR3 covers 17 residues.

This clonotype has more than one count but fewer than ten. The chain is built from TRBV14 and TRBJ2-7; 12 bases line up with TRBD2. Germline values: CDR1 SGHDN, CDR2 FVKESK. V lost 5 bases, J lost 2 bases, and 4 bases stayed unmatched. The CDR3 runs to 15 residues. CDR3 DNA: TGTGCCAGCAGCACGCTAGCGGGGGGGACCTACGAGCAGTACTTC. It specifies CASSTLAGGTYEQYF. The variable domain in full, completed from reference TRBV14 and TRBJ2-7, reads EAGVTQFPSHSVIEKGQTVTLRCDPISGHDNLYWYRRVMGKEIKFLLHFVKESKQDESGMPNNRFLAERTGGTYSTLKVQPAELEDSGVYFCASSTLAGGTYEQYFGPGTRLTVT.

The gene calls are TRBV5-1 and TRBJ2-7; the D gene is possibly TRBD1 (6 bases). With 1 base removed from V and 0 bases from J, the gap between germline ends came to 8 bases. The CDR3 is 14 amino acids. CDR1 is SGHRS, CDR2 YFSETQ, per germline. The CDR3 reads CASSLRGTSYEQYF. The CDR3 nucleotides are TGCGCCAGCAGCTTGAGGGGGACCTCCTACGAGCAGTACTTC.

This clonotype showed up many times. The V gene is TRBV6-2 or TRBV6-3, the J gene TRBJ2-1; the D call may be TRBD1 or TRBD2 (5 bases each). Germline V gene sequence: CDR1 MNHEY, CDR2 SVGEGT. The V gene lost 4 bases and the J gene lost 10 bases, with 14 bases spanning the gap. The CDR3 length is 13 residues. The CDR3 nucleotides read TGTGCCAGCAGTTCACCCGGGACCTCGGAGCAGTTCTTC. Residues: CASSSPGTSEQFF.

This clonotype was counted between two and nine times. In DNA form, the CDR3 reads TGCAGCGTAGCCGGGACAGGGCCTTCAGATACGCAGTATTTT. Protein: CSVAGTGPSDTQYF. V usage is TRBV29-1 and J usage is TRBJ2-3; TRBD1 aligns across 9 bases. Germline loops: CDR1 SQVTM, CDR2 ANQGSEA. V lost 6 bases and J lost 4; bases outside the gene matches: 8. CDR3 length: 14 residues.

This chain uses TRBV2 with TRBJ1-6, with D unclear. Germline CDR1 reads SNHLY; CDR2 reads FYNNEI. The CDR3 loop spans 15 amino acids. The V gene lost 3 bases and the J gene lost 5 bases, with 11 bases spanning the gap. CDR3 protein: CASSEGRRNNSPLHF. For the CDR3, the DNA is TGTGCCAGCAGTGAGGGCAGACGTAATAATTCACCCCTCCACTTT.

This clonotype was counted many times. The V and J genes are TRBV12-3 or TRBV12-4 and TRBJ1-1; maybe TRBD1 (5 bases). V shed 8 bases and J shed 5 bases, with 12 bases lying between them. There are 12 residues in the CDR3. DNA of the CDR3: TGTGCCAGCGTCGAGGGGTATACTGAAGCTTTCTTT. Its protein product is CASVEGYTEAFF.

This clonotype was detected many times. The genes are TRBV6-6 and TRBJ2-3; TRBD2 might be the D (5 bases). Germline values: CDR1 MNHNY, CDR2 SVGAGI (reference sequence). With 0 bases removed from V and 2 bases from J, the gap between germline ends came to 6 bases. CDR3 length equals 14 residues. The CDR3 sequence: CASSYSTTTDTQYF. The DNA of the CDR3 is TGTGCCAGCAGTTACTCGACTACCACAGATACGCAGTATTTT.

The sample holds many counts of this clonotype. This rearrangement joins TRBV5-1 to TRBJ1-1, with D possibly TRBD1 on 5 matching bases. Per germline, CDR1 SGHRS and CDR2 YFSETQ. The ends were cut back, 0 bases at V and 3 bases at J, with 12 bases in the middle. The CDR3 totals 15 residues. In DNA form, the CDR3 reads TGCGCCAGCAGCTTGGAATGGTCAGGGTACACTGAAGCTTTCTTT. Amino acids: CASSLEWSGYTEAFF.

The chain links TRBV21-1 to TRBJ2-1; TRBD2, the table's D call, was not compared with the DNA. TRBV21-1 counts as a pseudogene. This CDR3 has 17 amino acids. DNA for the CDR3: TGTGCCAGCAGCACCCAACTTAACGGGAGGGTATTTAGTGAGCAGTTCTTC. This gives the protein CASSTQLNGRVFSEQFF.

The J gene is TRBJ1-4, the V gene TRBV5-1, with D perhaps matching TRBD1 (5 bases). Germline V lookup: CDR1 SGHRS, CDR2 YFSETQ. This CDR3 has 14 amino acids. The germline V and J ends were trimmed by 0 bases and 5 bases, with 8 bases remaining between them. CDR3 amino acids: CASSLDRTNEKLFF. For the CDR3, the DNA is TGCGCCAGCAGCTTGGACAGGACAAATGAAAAACTGTTTTTT.

The chain has TRBV5-6 and TRBJ2-1, with D unclear. This CDR3 spans 13 amino acids. With 8 bases removed from V and 2 bases from J, the gap between germline ends came to 11 bases. Per germline, CDR1 SGHDT and CDR2 YYEEEE. CDR3 sequence (DNA): TGTGCCAGTCATAGGTACACCTACAATGAGCAGTTCTTC. Its protein product is CASHRYTYNEQFF.

The chain carries TRBV6-1 and TRBJ1-6; D call uncertain. V dropped 0 bases and J dropped 7 bases, with 10 bases sitting between them. CDR3 length equals 15 residues. CDR1 is MNHNS and CDR2 is SASEGT in the germline V gene. Here the CDR3 reads CASSEAAVYNSPLHF. CDR3 bases: TGTGCCAGCAGTGAAGCGGCGGTTTACAATTCACCCCTCCACTTT.

This clonotype was detected many times. The chain joins TRBV9 to TRBJ2-5; 10 bases map to TRBD1. CDR3 length: 16 amino acids. Germline assignment: CDR1 SGDLS and CDR2 YYNGEE. Trimming removed 2 bases from V and 2 bases from J; junction bases left unmatched: 6. The CDR3 bases are TGTGCCAGCAGCGTGAGACAGGGGGCGGGTCAAGAGACCCAGTACTTC. The encoded protein is CASSVRQGAGQETQYF.

The chain combines TRBV5-1 with TRBJ2-7; D is possibly TRBD1 (6 bases). The ends were cut back, 0 bases at V and 3 bases at J, with 13 bases in the middle. The CDR3 runs to 15 residues. The V gene's germline CDR1 is SGHRS and CDR2 YFSETQ. In DNA form, the CDR3 reads TGCGCCAGCAGCTTGGCGGGACAATCCAACTACGAGCAGTACTTC. Translating it yields CASSLAGQSNYEQYF.

This clonotype showed up many times. The V call is TRBV9, the J call TRBJ1-1; D is possibly TRBD1 (6 bases). Germline V lookup: CDR1 SGDLS, CDR2 YYNGEE. The length of the CDR3 is 16 residues. The V and J ends lost 3 bases and 2 bases respectively, with 17 bases between them. CDR3 sequence (DNA): TGTGCCAGCAGCGAATACGCGACAGGTTTAAACACTGAAGCTTTCTTT. Translating it yields CASSEYATGLNTEAFF.

This clonotype was counted at least ten times. This sequence joins TRBV6-6 and TRBJ1-4; D unresolved. This CDR3 has 15 amino acids. Germline CDR1 is MNHNY and CDR2 is SVGAGI (reference sequence). With 7 bases removed from V and 7 bases from J, the gap between germline ends came to 19 bases. For the CDR3, the DNA is TGTGCCAGCATCTCCCGGCAGGCCGCGGGTGAAAAACTGTTTTTT. Protein product: CASISRQAAGEKLFF.

The chain joins TRBV20-1 to TRBJ1-1; D is uncertain. Trimming took 6 bases from V and 0 from J, leaving 11 bases between them. CDR3 size: 13 residues. Germline V gives CDR1 DFQATT, CDR2 SNEGSKA (reference sequence). CDR3 sequence: CSARPLMNTEAFF. The CDR3 nucleotides are TGCAGTGCCAGACCACTCATGAACACTGAAGCTTTCTTT.